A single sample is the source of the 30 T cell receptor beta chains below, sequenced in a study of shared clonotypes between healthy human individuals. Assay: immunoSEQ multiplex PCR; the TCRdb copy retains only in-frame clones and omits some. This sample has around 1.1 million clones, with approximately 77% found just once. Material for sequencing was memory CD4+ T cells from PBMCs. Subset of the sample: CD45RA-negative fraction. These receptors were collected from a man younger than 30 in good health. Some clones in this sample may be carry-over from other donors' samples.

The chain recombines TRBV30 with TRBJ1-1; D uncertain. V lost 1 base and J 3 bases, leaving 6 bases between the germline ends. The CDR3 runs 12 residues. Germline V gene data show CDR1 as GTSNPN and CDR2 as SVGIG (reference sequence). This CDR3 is CAWSDQDTEAFF. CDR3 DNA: TGTGCCTGGAGTGATCAGGACACTGAAGCTTTCTTT.

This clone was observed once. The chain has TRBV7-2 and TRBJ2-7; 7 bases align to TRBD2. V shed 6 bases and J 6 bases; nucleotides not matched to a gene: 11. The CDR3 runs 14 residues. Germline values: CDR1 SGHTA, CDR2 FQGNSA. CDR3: CASRRSGISSEQYF. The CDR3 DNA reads TGTGCCAGCAGGAGGAGCGGGATTTCGTCCGAGCAGTACTTC.

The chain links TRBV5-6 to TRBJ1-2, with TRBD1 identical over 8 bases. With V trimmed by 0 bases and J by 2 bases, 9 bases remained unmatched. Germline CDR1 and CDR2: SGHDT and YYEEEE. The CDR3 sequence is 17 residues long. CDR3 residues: CASSLVAGGDRNYGYTF. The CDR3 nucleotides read TGTGCCAGCAGCTTGGTGGCAGGGGGCGATAGGAACTATGGCTACACCTTC.

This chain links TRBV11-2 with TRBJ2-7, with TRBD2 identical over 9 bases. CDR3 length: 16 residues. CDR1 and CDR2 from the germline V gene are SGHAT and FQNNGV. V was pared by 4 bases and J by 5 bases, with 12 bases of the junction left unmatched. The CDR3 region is CASSSQAGGSEDEQYF. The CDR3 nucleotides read TGTGCCAGCAGCTCCCAAGCGGGAGGTTCGGAAGACGAGCAGTACTTC.

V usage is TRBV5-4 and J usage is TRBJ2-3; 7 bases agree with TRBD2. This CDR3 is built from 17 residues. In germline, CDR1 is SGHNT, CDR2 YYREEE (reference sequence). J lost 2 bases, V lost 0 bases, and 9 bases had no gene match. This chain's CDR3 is CASSLASSGLITDTQYF. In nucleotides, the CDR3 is TGTGCCAGCAGCTTGGCATCTAGCGGATTGATCACAGATACGCAGTATTTT.

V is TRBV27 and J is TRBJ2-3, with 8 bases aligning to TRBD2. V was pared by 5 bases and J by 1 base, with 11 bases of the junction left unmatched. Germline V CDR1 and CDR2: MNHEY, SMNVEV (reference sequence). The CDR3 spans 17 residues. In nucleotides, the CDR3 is TGTGCCAGCAGTCCATCCCCCAGAGCGGGAGGCACAGATACGCAGTATTTT. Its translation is CASSPSPRAGGTDTQYF.

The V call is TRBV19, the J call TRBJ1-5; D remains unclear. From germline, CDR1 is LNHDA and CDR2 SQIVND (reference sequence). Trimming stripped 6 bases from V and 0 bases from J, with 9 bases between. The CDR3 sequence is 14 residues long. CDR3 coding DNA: TGTGCCAGTAGCCGATCGGATAGCAATCAGCCCCAGCATTTT. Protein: CASSRSDSNQPQHF.

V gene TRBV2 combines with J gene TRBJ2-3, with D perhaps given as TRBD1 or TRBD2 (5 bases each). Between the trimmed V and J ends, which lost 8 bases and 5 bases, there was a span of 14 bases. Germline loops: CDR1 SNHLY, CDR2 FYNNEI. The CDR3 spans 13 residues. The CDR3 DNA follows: TGTGCCAGCGGAAGGGACCTCGGAGATACGCAGTATTTT. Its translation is CASGRDLGDTQYF.

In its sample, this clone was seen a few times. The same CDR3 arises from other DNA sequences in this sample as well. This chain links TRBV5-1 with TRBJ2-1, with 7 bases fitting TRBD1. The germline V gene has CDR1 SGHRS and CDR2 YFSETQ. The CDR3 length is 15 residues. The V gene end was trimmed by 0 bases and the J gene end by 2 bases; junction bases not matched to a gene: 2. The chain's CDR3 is CASSLGGTAYNEQFF. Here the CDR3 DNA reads TGCGCCAGCAGCTTGGGGGGGACAGCCTACAATGAGCAGTTCTTC.

CDR3 bases: TGTGCCAGCAGCTTAGCTCTGGGAACTAATGAAAAACTGTTTTTT. Translated: CASSLALGTNEKLFF. This chain links TRBV7-8 with TRBJ1-4; D gene ambiguous. CDR1 and CDR2 (germline): SGHVS, FQNEAQ. The germline V and J ends were trimmed by 0 bases and 1 base, with 6 bases remaining between them. The CDR3 consists of 15 residues.

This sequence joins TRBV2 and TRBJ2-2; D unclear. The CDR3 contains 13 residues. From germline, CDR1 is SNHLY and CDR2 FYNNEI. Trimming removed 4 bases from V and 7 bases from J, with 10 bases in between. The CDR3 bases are TGTGCCAGCAGTGCAGCTTTGGACGGGGAGCTGTTTTTT. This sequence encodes CASSAALDGELFF.

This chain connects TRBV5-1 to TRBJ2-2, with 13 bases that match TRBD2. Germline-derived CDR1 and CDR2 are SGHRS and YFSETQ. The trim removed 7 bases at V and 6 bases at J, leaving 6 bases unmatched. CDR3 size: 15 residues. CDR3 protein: CASQGLAGLAGELFF. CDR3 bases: TGCGCCAGCCAGGGACTAGCGGGATTAGCCGGGGAGCTGTTTTTT.

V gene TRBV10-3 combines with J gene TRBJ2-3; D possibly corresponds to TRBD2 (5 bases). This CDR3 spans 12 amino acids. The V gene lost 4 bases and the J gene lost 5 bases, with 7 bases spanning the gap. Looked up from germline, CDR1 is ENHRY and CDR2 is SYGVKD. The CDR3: CAISVGGDTQYF. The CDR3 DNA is TGTGCCATCAGTGTCGGAGGAGATACGCAGTATTTT.

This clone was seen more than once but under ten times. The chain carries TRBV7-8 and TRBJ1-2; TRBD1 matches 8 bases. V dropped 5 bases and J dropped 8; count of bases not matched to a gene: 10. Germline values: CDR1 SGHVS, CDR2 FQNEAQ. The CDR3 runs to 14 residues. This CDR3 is CASSHPRTGKGYTF. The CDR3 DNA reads TGTGCCAGCAGCCACCCAAGGACAGGGAAGGGCTACACCTTC.

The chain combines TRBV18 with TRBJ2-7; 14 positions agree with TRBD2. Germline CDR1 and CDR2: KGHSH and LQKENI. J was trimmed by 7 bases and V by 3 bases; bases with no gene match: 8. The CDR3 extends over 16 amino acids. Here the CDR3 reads CASSPTTSGRASEQYF. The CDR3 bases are TGTGCCAGCTCACCCACGACTAGCGGGAGGGCCAGTGAGCAGTACTTC.

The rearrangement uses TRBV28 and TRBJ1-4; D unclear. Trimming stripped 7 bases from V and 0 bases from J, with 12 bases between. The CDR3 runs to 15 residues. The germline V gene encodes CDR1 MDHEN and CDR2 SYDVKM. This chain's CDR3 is CASNSIEATNEKLFF. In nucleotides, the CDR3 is TGTGCCAGCAATTCCATCGAGGCAACTAATGAAAAACTGTTTTTT. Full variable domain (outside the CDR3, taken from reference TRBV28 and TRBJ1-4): DVKVTQSSRYLVKRTGEKVFLECVQDMDHENMFWYRQDPGLGLRLIYFSYDVKMKEKGDIPEGYSVSREKKERFSLILESASTNQTSMYLCASNSIEATNEKLFFGSGTQLSVL.

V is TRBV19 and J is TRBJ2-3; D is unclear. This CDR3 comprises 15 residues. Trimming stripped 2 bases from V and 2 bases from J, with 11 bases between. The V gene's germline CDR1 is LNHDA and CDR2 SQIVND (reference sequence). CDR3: CASSIMAAYTDTQYF. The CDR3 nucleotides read TGTGCCAGTAGTATAATGGCGGCATACACAGATACGCAGTATTTT. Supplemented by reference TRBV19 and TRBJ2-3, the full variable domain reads DGGITQSPKYLFRKEGQNVTLSCEQNLNHDAMYWYRQDPGQGLRLIYYSQIVNDFQKGDIAEGYSVSREKKESFPLTVTSAQKNPTAFYLCASSIMAAYTDTQYFGPGTRLTVL.

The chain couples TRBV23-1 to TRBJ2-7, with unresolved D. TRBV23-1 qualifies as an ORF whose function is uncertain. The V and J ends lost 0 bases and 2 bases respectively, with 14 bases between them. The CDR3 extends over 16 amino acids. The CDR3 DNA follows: TGCGCCAGCAGTCAATCCCGAGGCTCACGGCCCTACGAGCAGTACTTC. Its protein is CASSQSRGSRPYEQYF.

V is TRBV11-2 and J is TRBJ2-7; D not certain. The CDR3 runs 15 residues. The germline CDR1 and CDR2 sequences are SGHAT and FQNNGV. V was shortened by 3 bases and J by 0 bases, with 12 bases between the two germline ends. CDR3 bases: TGTGCCAGCAGCTTTGGCGGACGAGGCTCCTACGAGCAGTACTTC. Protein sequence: CASSFGGRGSYEQYF.

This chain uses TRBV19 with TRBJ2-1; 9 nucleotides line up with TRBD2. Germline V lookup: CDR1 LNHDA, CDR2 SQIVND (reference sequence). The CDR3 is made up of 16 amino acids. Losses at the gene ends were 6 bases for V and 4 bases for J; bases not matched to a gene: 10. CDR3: CASRAGGQRRYNEQFF. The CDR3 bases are TGTGCCAGTAGGGCGGGAGGGCAGCGGAGGTACAATGAGCAGTTCTTC.

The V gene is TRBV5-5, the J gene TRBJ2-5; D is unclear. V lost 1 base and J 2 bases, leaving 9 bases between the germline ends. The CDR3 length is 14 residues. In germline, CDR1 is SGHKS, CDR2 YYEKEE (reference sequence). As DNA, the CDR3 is TGTGCCAGCAGCTTGATGTCAGCTCAAGAGACCCAGTACTTC. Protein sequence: CASSLMSAQETQYF.

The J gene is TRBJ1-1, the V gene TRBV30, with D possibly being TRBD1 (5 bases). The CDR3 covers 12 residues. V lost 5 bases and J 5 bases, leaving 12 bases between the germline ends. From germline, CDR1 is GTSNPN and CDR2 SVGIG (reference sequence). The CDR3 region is CAWDRWGTEAFF. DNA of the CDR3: TGTGCCTGGGACCGCTGGGGGACTGAAGCTTTCTTT.

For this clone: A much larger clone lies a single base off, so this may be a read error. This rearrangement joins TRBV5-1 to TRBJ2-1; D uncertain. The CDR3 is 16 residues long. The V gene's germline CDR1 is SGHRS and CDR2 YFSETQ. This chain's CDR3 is CASSPDASSSYNERFF. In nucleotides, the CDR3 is TGCGCCAGCAGCCCCGACGCCTCGAGCTCCTACAATGAGCGGTTCTTC.

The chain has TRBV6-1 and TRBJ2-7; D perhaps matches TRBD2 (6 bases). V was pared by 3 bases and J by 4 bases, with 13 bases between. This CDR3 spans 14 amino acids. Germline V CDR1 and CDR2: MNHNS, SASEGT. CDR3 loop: CASSEMTSLYEQYF. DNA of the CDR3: TGTGCCAGCAGTGAGATGACTAGTTTGTACGAGCAGTACTTC.

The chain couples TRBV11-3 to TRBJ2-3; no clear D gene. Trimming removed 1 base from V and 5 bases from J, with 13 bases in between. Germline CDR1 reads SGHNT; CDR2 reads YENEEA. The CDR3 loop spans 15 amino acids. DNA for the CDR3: TGTGCCAGCAGCTTAGGCCCCTCGGCTGGAGATACGCAGTATTTT. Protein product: CASSLGPSAGDTQYF.

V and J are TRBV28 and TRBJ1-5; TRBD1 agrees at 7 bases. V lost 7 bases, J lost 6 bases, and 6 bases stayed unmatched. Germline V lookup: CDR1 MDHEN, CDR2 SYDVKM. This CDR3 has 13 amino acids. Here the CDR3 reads CASTTTGAQPQHF. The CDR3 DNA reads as TGTGCCAGCACCACCACAGGGGCTCAGCCCCAGCATTTT.

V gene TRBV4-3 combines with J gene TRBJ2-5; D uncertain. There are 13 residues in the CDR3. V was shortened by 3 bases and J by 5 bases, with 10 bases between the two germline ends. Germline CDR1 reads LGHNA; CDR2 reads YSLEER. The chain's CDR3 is CASSHQIDETQYF. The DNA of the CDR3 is TGCGCCAGCAGCCACCAGATAGATGAGACCCAGTACTTC.

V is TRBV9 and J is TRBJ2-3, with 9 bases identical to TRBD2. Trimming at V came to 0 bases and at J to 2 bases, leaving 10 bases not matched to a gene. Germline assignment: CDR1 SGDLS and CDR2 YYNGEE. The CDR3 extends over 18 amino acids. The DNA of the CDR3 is TGTGCCAGCAGCGTAGGTCACGGGCTAGCGGGAAACACAGATACGCAGTATTTT. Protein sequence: CASSVGHGLAGNTDTQYF.

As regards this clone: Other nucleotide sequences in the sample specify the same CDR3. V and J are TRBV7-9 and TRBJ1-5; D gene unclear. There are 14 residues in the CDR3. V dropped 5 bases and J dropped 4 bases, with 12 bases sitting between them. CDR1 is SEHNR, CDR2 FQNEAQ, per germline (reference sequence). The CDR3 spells CASSRGGGNQPQHF. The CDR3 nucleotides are TGTGCCAGCAGCCGTGGTGGTGGTAATCAGCCCCAGCATTTT.

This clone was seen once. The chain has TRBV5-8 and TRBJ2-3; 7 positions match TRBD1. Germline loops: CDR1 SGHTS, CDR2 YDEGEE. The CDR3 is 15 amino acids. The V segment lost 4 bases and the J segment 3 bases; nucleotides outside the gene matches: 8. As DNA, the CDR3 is TGTGCCAGCAGCCTACGACAGGGTGGAACAGATACGCAGTATTTT. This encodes CASSLRQGGTDTQYF. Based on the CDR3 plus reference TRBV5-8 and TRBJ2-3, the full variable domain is EAGVTQSPTHLIKTRGQQATLRCSPISGHTSVYWYQQALGLGLQFLLWYDEGEERNRGNFPPRFSGRQFPNYSSELNVNALELEDSALYLCASSLRQGGTDTQYFGPGTRLTVL.